This T cell receptor (beta chain) was obtained from a study of T cell repertoires in ileal Crohn's disease (dated by TCRdb to the late 2010s). Concerning the study at large: The median duration of disease was approximately eight years, and at the time of surgery around 40% of patients were active smokers. Surgery was performed for a complication in all patients, with stricturing disease in roughly 61% and penetrating disease in roughly 40%. Roughly half of the patients were given postoperative therapy, with more than 15 on anti-TNF agents and roughly twelve on thiopurines. M6 samples were neoterminal ileum biopsies taken at postoperative colonoscopy. A prospective multicentre cohort supplied the 50 to 70 Crohn's disease patients whose TCR repertoires were analysed. The study ran alongside a multicentre cohort designed to identify predictors of early endoscopic recurrence after ileocolonic resection. Endoscopic postoperative recurrence was defined as a Rutgeerts score above i0. A total of roughly 170 mucosal samples from roughly 60 patients were sequenced, with samples obtained at several locations on the surgical specimen and at postoperative endoscopy. What the study reported, not specific to this receptor: Only a subgroup of patients, of unstated size, had their mucosal CD4 and CD8 T cells sorted and sequenced. Endoscopic recurrence was found to be associated with higher high-frequency clone percentages at surgery, and recurrence was observed in all patients with clonality above 26.8% (18/57). Compared with CD4 T cells, sorted CD8 T cells contained more high-frequency clones, which suggests that the mucosal expansions were mostly CD8. A significantly higher proportion of clonal expansions was observed in active smokers at surgery than in non-smokers (roughly 27% vs 19%, p=0.02). Postoperative endoscopy was performed at varying times within the first year after surgery, with a median delay of roughly 6.3 months.

About this clone itself: The target of this receptor is not known. No base qualities exist here, and no much larger clone lies one base off it.

About 500 nanograms of biopsy DNA per sample were submitted for commercial TCRB immunosequencing. Adaptive Biotechnology amplified CDR3 regions from genomic DNA with a two-step multiplex PCR that controlled for amplification bias. Primers for every V and J gene segment were used in the first PCR, and barcodes and Illumina adapters were added in the second PCR. An Illumina instrument was used to sequence the CDR3 libraries. Per the authors' processing: The analysis used both the pipelines supplied by the vendor and custom analysis of the raw data in R/Bioconductor with R version 3.3.0. Clonality, ranging from 0 to 1, was calculated as the inverse of the normalised Shannon entropy of all productive clones. High-frequency clones were defined as the share of the repertoire occupied by the top 100 clones, with only clones passing a 95% confidence test being retained. The Simpson index measured repertoire diversity, and the Morisita-Horn index measured overlap between samples. TCRdb retrieved this table from immuneACCESS and kept in-frame rearrangements only. Not all clones are present; in checked studies, unresolved V genes account for under half, and no reason is known for the remainder. V and J calls and clone size are given by that table; D and trimming were obtained from the DNA. Counted in this sample were some 10,000 clones; around 75% of them appeared once. Over 13% of the sample belongs to the ten largest clones.

The time point label corresponds to: neoterminal ileum biopsy at postoperative endoscopy, about 6 months after surgery. Eligible patients were adults with ileal or ileocolonic Crohn's disease who had an indication for ileocolonic resection. Whole ileal mucosal biopsies were kept frozen at -80 degrees C prior to DNA extraction. Genomic DNA was isolated from frozen whole biopsies using a TRizol-based method, and the DNA was quantified with a NanoDrop 2000 spectrophotometer. This sequence was found in an adult with Crohn's disease. Source material: ileal tissue.

The DNA sequence reads TGTGCCAGCAGCGCGGGAGGTGGGGATGGCTACACCTTC. This translates into CASSAGGGDGYTF. The rearrangement joined TRBV9 to TRBJ1-2; no D gene is confidently identified. Reading from cysteine to phenylalanine, the CDR3 counts 13 amino acids. The read is trimmed to its CDR3 DNA, 39 bases read in frame from base 1. V drops 3 bases and J drops 6 bases, leaving 12 bases in between. Sequences SGDLS (CDR1) and YYNGEE (CDR2) are obtained from the germline V gene.